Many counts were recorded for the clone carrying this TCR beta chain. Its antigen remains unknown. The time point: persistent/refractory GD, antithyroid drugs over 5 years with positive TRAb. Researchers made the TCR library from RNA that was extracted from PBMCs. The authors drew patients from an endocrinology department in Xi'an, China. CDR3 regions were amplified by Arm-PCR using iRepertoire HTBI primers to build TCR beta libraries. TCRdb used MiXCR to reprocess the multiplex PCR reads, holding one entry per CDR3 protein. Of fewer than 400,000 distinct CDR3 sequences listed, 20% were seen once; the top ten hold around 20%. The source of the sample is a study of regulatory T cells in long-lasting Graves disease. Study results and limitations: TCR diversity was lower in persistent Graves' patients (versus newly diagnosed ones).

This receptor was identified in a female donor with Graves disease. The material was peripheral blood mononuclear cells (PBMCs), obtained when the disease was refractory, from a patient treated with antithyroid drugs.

CDR3 loop: CASISFLTYEQYF. In DNA form, the CDR3 reads TGTGCCAGCATCTCTTTCCTTACTTACGAGCAGTACTTC. The chain couples TRBV6-1 to TRBJ2-7, with unresolved D. Germline CDR1 is MNHNS and CDR2 is SASEGT. Trimming left V 7 bases short and J 4 bases short, with 14 bases between. The CDR3 totals 13 residues.